This T cell receptor beta chain was captured in a study of T cells in Graves' hyperthyroidism and ophthalmopathy. In making diagnoses, clinical symptoms, serum thyroxine and TRAb, thyroid ultrasound and orbital computed tomography were all used. This clonotype was detected only a few times. Its antigen remains unidentified. The CDR3 sequence is 14 residues long. Trimming cost V 6 bases and J 6 bases; bases outside gene matches: 10. The germline CDR1 and CDR2 sequences are GTSNPN and SVGIG (reference sequence). From RNA transcripts, TCR beta CDR3 regions were amplified. HTBI primers were the set used in a first-round RT-PCR of the TCR CDR3. TCRdb processed the multiplex PCR reads anew with MiXCR; each CDR3 protein has one entry. This table holds around 490,000 distinct CDR3 sequences, about 20% found once. Whole-study findings and limits: Ophthalmopathy and stable hyperthyroidism were told apart by a 13 V-J model.

The V gene is TRBV30, the J gene TRBJ2-2; 7 bases are a match to TRBD2. Source material: blood. The sequence came from a man between 40 and 49 years old with Graves' ophthalmopathy. For the CDR3, the DNA is TGTGCCTGCCCCCGGAGGGAGGGCCCCGGGGAGCTGTTTTTT. This encodes CACPRREGPGELFF.